This entry concerns a single TCR beta chain. Per germline, CDR1 SNHLY and CDR2 FYNNEI. Trimming left V 6 bases short and J 6 bases short, with 17 bases between. The CDR3 sequence is 15 residues long. The sample is drawn from a study of blood T cell repertoires in COVID-19. At the level of the study: Both acute and convalescent COVID-19 samples were obtained from the United States, Italy and Spain. The analysed material was cDNA or gDNA that came from T cells, B-cell-depleted T cells, or PBMCs.

Original data processing: It was from reference gene primer amplification that nucleated cell counts were estimated. Sequencing was performed with immunoSEQ multiplex PCR; in TCRdb, only in-frame clones are kept and a portion is missing. V and J calls and clone size follow that table, whereas D and trimming were derived from the DNA. The sample shows around 86,000 clones, 70% to 90% of them seen only once. Sequenced sample: peripheral blood. This sequence joins TRBV2 and TRBJ2-2; maybe TRBD2 (6 bases). This sequence originates from a human donor with acute or convalescent COVID-19. The donor label of this sample is uncertain. The CDR3 DNA sequence: TGTGCCAGCAGCCTTAGCGGAGGGGCTGCCGGGGAGCTGTTTTTT. This gives the protein CASSLSGGAAGELFF.